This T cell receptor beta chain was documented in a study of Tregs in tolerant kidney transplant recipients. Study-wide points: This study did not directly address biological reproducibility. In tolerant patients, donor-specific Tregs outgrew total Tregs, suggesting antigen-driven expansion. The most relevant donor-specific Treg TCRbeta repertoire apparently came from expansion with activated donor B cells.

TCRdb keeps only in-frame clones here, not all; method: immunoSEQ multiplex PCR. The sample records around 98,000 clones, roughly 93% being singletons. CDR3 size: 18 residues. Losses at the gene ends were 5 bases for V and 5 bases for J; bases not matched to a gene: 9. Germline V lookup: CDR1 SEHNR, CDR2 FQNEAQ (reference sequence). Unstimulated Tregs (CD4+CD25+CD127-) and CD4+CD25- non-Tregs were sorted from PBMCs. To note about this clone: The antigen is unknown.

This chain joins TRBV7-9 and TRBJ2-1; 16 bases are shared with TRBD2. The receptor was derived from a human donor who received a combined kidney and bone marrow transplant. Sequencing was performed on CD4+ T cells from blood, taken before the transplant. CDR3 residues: CASSAGPGLAGGNNEQFF. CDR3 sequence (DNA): TGTGCCAGCAGCGCGGGTCCGGGACTAGCGGGGGGGAACAATGAGCAGTTCTTC.